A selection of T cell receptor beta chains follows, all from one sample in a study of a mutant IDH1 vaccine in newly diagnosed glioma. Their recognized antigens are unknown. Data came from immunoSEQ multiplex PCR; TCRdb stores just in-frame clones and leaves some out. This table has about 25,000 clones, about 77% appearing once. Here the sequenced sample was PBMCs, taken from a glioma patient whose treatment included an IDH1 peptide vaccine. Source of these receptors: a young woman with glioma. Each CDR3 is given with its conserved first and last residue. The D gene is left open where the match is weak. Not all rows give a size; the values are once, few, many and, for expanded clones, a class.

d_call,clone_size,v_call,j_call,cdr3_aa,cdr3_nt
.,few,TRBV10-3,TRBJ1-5,CAISETAGGGNQPQHF,TGTGCCATCAGTGAAACCGCGGGGGGCGGGAATCAGCCCCAGCATTTT
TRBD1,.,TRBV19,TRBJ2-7,CASSTGTAYYEQYF,TGTGCCAGTAGTACCGGGACAGCATACTACGAGCAGTACTTC
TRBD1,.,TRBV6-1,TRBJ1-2,CASSGETTGQGYGYTF,TGTGCCAGCAGTGGGGAGACGACGGGACAGGGCTATGGCTACACCTTC
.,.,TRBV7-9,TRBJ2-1,CASSPSFNRYNEQFF,TGTGCCAGCAGCCCCTCCTTCAACAGGTACAATGAGCAGTTCTTC
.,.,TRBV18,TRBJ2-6,CASSTRGGANVLTF,TGTGCCAGCTCAACACGAGGTGGGGCCAACGTCCTGACTTTC
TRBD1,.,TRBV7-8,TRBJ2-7,CASSPNEGAFYEQYF,TGTGCCAGCAGCCCCAATGAGGGGGCTTTCTACGAGCAGTACTTC
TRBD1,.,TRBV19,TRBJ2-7,CASRITGAVVHEQYF,TGTGCCAGTAGGATAACAGGGGCGGTGGTCCACGAGCAGTACTTC
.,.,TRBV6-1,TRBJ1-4,CASRPPGPLNEKLFF,TGTGCCAGCAGGCCTCCGGGTCCTCTTAATGAAAAACTGTTTTTT
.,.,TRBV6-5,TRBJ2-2,CASSYQGVLTGELFF,TGTGCCAGCAGTTACCAGGGTGTTTTGACCGGGGAGCTGTTTTTT
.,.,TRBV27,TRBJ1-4,CASRGDFNEKLFF,TGTGCCAGCAGGGGGGACTTTAATGAAAAACTGTTTTTT
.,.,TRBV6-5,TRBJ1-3,CASSPGGSLGNTIYF,TGTGCCAGCAGTCCGGGGGGATCATTAGGAAACACCATATATTTT
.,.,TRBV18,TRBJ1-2,CASSPSSAGYGYTF,TGTGCCAGCTCACCATCCTCGGCGGGCTATGGCTACACCTTC
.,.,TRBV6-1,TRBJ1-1,CASSEQANTEAFF,TGTGCCAGCAGTGAACAGGCTAACACTGAAGCTTTCTTT
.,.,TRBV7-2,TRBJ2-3,CASSYGDTQYF,TGTGCCAGCAGCTATGGAGATACGCAGTATTTT
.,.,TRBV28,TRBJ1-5,CASSFLRGGADQPQHF,TGTGCCAGCAGTTTTCTCCGGGGGGGCGCGGATCAGCCCCAGCATTTT
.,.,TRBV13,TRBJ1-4,CASSSWTEKNEKLFF,TGTGCCAGCAGCAGCTGGACTGAGAAAAATGAAAAACTGTTTTTT
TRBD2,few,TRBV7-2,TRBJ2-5,CASSSPRLANQETQYF,TGTGCCAGCAGCTCCCCTCGACTAGCGAACCAAGAGACCCAGTACTTC
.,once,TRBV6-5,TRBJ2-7,CACWGPKGREQYF,TGTGCCTGCTGGGGGCCCAAGGGGCGCGAGCAGTACTTC
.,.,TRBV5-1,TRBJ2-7,CASSLVAGTTYEQYF,TGCGCCAGCAGCTTGGTGGCAGGTACTACCTACGAGCAGTACTTC
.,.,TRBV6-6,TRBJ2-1,CASSYSQTNFDEQFF,TGTGCCAGCAGTTACTCCCAGACAAATTTCGATGAGCAGTTCTTC
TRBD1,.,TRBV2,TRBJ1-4,CASSRGTANEKLFF,TGTGCCAGCAGCCGCGGGACAGCTAATGAAAAACTGTTTTTT
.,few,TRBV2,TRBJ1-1,CASSARGANAFF,TGTGCCAGCAGTGCCCGTGGGGCCAATGCTTTCTTT
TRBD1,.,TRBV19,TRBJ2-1,CASIDRGDNEQFF,TGTGCCAGTATCGACAGGGGCGACAATGAGCAGTTCTTC
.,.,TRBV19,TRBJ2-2,CASSRVVSAGELFF,TGTGCCAGTAGTAGGGTAGTTTCGGCCGGGGAGCTGTTTTTT
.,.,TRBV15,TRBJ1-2,CATSRDNYGYTF,TGTGCCACCAGCAGAGATAACTATGGCTACACCTTC
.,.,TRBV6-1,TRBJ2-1,CASSEEVGGAPGREQFF,TGTGCCAGCAGTGAAGAGGTAGGGGGGGCTCCCGGCCGTGAGCAGTTCTTC
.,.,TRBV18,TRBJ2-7,CASSPPTAPPNSYEQYF,TGTGCCAGCTCACCACCAACAGCTCCCCCGAACTCCTACGAGCAGTACTTC
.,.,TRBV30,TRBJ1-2,CAWILMDGYTF,TGTGCCTGGATCCTGATGGATGGCTACACCTTC
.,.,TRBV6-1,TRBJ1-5,CASSTGPNQPQHF,TGTGCCAGCAGTACAGGGCCCAATCAGCCCCAGCATTTT
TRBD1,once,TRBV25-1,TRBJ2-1,CASSERAPGGKGHEQFF,TGTGCCAGCAGTGAACGGGCGCCAGGGGGCAAGGGTCATGAGCAGTTCTTC
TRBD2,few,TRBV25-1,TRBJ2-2,CATQGREEWHTGELFF,TGTGCCACCCAAGGACGGGAGGAGTGGCACACCGGGGAGCTGTTTTTT
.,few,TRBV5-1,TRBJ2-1,CASSVRQSAAYNEQFF,TGCGCCAGCAGCGTACGACAGAGCGCGGCCTACAATGAGCAGTTCTTC
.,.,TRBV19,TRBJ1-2,CASSYFERGYTF,TGTGCCAGTAGCTATTTTGAGAGAGGCTACACCTTC
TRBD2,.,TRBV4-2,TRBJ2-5,CASSQPGGEGRTQYF,TGTGCCAGCAGCCAACCGGGGGGAGAAGGGCGGACCCAGTACTTC
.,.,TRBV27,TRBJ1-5,CASSSQDGYSNQPQHF,TGTGCCAGCAGTTCCCAGGATGGGTATAGCAATCAGCCCCAGCATTTT
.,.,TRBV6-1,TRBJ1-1,CASRELVNTEAFF,TGTGCCAGCAGGGAGTTAGTGAACACTGAAGCTTTCTTT
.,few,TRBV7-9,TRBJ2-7,CASSSQNLYEQYF,TGTGCCAGCAGCTCCCAAAACCTCTACGAGCAGTACTTC
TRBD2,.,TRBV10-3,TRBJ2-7,CAISPGGSYEQYF,TGTGCCATCAGCCCGGGGGGGTCATACGAGCAGTACTTC
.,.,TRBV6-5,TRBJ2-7,CASSYGAGPYEQYF,TGTGCCAGCAGTTACGGGGCAGGGCCCTACGAGCAGTACTTC
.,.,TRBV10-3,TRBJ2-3,CAISEGGTQGDTQYF,TGTGCCATCAGTGAGGGCGGGACTCAGGGAGATACGCAGTATTTT
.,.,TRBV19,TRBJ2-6,CASRSGAGGANVLTF,TGTGCCAGTAGGTCAGGGGCTGGAGGGGCCAACGTCCTGACTTTC
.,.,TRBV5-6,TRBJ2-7,CASSLNYEQYF,TGTGCCAGCAGCTTGAACTACGAGCAGTACTTC
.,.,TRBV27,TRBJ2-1,CASSSFGAYNEQFF,TGTGCCAGCAGTTCCTTCGGGGCTTACAATGAGCAGTTCTTC
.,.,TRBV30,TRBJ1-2,CAWSYGTTNGYTF,TGTGCCTGGAGCTACGGGACAACCAATGGCTACACCTTC
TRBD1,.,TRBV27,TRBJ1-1,CASRGGAYTEAFF,TGTGCCAGCAGAGGGGGCGCGTACACTGAAGCTTTCTTT
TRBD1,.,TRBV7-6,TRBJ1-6,CASSLTGAENSPLHF,TGTGCCAGCAGCCTTACAGGGGCTGAGAATTCACCCCTCCACTTT
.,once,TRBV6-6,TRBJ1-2,CASSYSTPGENGYTF,TGTGCCAGCAGTTACTCGACCCCAGGGGAAAATGGCTACACCTTC
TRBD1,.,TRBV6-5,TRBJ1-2,CASSSFGTGGNYGYTF,TGTGCCAGCAGTTCCTTTGGGACAGGGGGAAACTATGGCTACACCTTC
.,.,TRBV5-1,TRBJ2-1,CASSLVSGGLVEQFF,TGCGCCAGCAGCTTGGTATCGGGTGGGCTAGTTGAGCAGTTCTTC
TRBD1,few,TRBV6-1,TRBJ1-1,CASSQDRGKTEAFF,TGTGCCAGCAGTCAAGACAGGGGAAAGACTGAAGCTTTCTTT
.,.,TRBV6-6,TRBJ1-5,CASSQLEGGKQPQHF,TGTGCCAGCAGTCAATTGGAGGGGGGGAAGCAGCCCCAGCATTTT
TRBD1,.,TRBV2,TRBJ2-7,CASSAGTGGSYEQYF,TGTGCCAGCAGTGCGGGGACAGGGGGTTCCTACGAGCAGTACTTC